This record concerns one T cell receptor beta chain sequence. In the original processing: Nucleated cell counts were estimated from reference gene primer amplification. The data were produced by immunoSEQ multiplex PCR, yet TCRdb's version contains in-frame clones alone and is incomplete. Clone size and the V and J calls come from that table; the DNA yielded D and trimming. Among fewer than 300,000 clones listed, approximately 89% were seen once. The data stem from a study of blood T cell repertoires in COVID-19. Background on the study: Sample material is recorded as cDNA or gDNA derived from T cells, B-cell-depleted T cells, or PBMCs.

Per germline, CDR1 ENHRY and CDR2 SYGVKD. Trimming removed 10 bases from V and 5 bases from J, with 17 bases in between. CDR3 length: 13 residues. Sample: peripheral blood. This receptor was identified in a young woman with COVID-19, enrolled during active disease. The chain is built from TRBV10-3 and TRBJ1-1; maybe TRBD1 (6 bases). For the CDR3, the DNA is TGTGCCACGATAGGGGGGGTGGAGACTGAAGCTTTCTTT. Protein sequence: CATIGGVETEAFF.